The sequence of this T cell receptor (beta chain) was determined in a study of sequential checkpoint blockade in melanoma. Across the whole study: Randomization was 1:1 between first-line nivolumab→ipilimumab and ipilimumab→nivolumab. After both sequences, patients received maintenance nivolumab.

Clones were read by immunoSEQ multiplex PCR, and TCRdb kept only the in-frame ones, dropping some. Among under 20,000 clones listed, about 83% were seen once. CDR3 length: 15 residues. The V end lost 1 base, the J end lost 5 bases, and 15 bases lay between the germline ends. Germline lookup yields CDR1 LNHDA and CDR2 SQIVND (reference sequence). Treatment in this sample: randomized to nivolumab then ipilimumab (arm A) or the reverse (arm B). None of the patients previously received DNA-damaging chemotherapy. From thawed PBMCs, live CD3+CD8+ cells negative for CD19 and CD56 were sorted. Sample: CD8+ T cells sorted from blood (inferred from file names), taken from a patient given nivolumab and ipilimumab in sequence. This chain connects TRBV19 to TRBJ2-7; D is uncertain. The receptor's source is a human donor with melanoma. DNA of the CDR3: TGTGCCAGTAGTATAGTTCCCGCGATGAGGCACGAGCAGTACTTC. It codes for CASSIVPAMRHEQYF.